The rows below give T cell receptor beta chains drawn from one sample of a study of CD8 T cells in ankylosing spondylitis. TCRdb analysed the 5' RACE reads with MiXCR anew, one entry per CDR3 protein. The table has fewer than 550,000 distinct CDR3 sequences, about 5% seen once. Material for sequencing was blood, either unsorted or a sorted T cell fraction (not recorded which). These receptor sequences come from a male donor with ankylosing spondylitis. CDR3s include the opening cysteine and the closing phenylalanine or tryptophan. A D gene is named only where the DNA matches it firmly. Part of the rows lack a size; the others show once, few, many or a class for expanded clones.

J gene: TRBJ2-5; D gene: NA; V gene: TRBV4-3; clone size: many; CDR3 DNA: TGCGCCAGCAGCAGGGTTTCCCAAGAGACCCAGTACTTC; CDR3 protein: CASSRVSQETQYF
J gene: TRBJ1-2; D gene: NA; V gene: TRBV20-1; clone size: many; CDR3 DNA: TGCAGTGCTAGACCTCCTGGACTGCCAAACTATGGCTACACCTTC; CDR3 protein: CSARPPGLPNYGYTF
J gene: TRBJ1-4; D gene: NA; V gene: TRBV7-9; clone size: many; CDR3 DNA: TGTGCCAGCAGTCTGACAGGCGTCGCAACTAATGAAAAACTGTTTTTT; CDR3 protein: CASSLTGVATNEKLFF
J gene: TRBJ2-1; D gene: NA; V gene: TRBV5-1; clone size: few; CDR3 DNA: TGCGCCAGCAGCTCCATGGGGGTTCTGAGCTCCTACAATGAGCAGTTCTTC; CDR3 protein: CASSSMGVLSSYNEQFF
J gene: TRBJ2-5; D gene: TRBD2; V gene: TRBV5-1; clone size: many; CDR3 DNA: TGCGCCAGCAGCTTTGCGGGAGAGGAGACCCAGTACTTC; CDR3 protein: CASSFAGEETQYF
J gene: TRBJ1-5; D gene: NA; V gene: TRBV20-1; clone size: many; CDR3 DNA: TGCAGTGCTAGTGCCAGGGGCAGTCGTAATCAGCCCCAGCATTTT; CDR3 protein: CSASARGSRNQPQHF
J gene: TRBJ1-3; D gene: TRBD1; V gene: TRBV25-1; clone size: many; CDR3 DNA: TGTGCCAGCAGTGACCGGACCAACAGGGGGCGTGGAAACACCATATATTTT; CDR3 protein: CASSDRTNRGRGNTIYF
J gene: TRBJ2-7; D gene: NA; V gene: TRBV6-2/TRBV6-3; clone size: many; CDR3 DNA: TGTGCCAGCAGTACTACCACAGGGCTCTCCTACGAGCAGTACTTC; CDR3 protein: CASSTTTGLSYEQYF
J gene: TRBJ1-2; D gene: NA; V gene: TRBV12-3/TRBV12-4; clone size: many; CDR3 DNA: TGTGCCAGCAGTTTAGCGCGGGGCCCCGGCTACACCTTC; CDR3 protein: CASSLARGPGYTF
J gene: TRBJ2-7; D gene: TRBD2; V gene: TRBV7-3; clone size: many; CDR3 DNA: TGTGCCAGCAGCTTTCGGGGGGGCGACGAGCAGTACTTC; CDR3 protein: CASSFRGGDEQYF
J gene: TRBJ2-5; D gene: TRBD2; V gene: TRBV10-3; clone size: few; CDR3 DNA: TGTGCCATCAGTGAACGTCGACCGGGACTAGGGTTTAGTTACCAAGAGACCCAGTACTTC; CDR3 protein: CAISERRPGLGFSYQETQYF
J gene: TRBJ2-5; D gene: TRBD2; V gene: TRBV28; clone size: many; CDR3 DNA: TGTGCCAGCAGCCATGGGGGGGACCAAGAGACCCAGTACTTC; CDR3 protein: CASSHGGDQETQYF
J gene: TRBJ2-1; D gene: TRBD2; V gene: TRBV20-1; clone size: many; CDR3 DNA: TGCAGTGCTAGAGTAGCGGGCCCCTGGGATGAGCAGTTCTTC; CDR3 protein: CSARVAGPWDEQFF
J gene: TRBJ1-2; D gene: TRBD1; V gene: TRBV20-1; clone size: many; CDR3 DNA: TGCAGTGCTGACCCCGGGACAGGGATAGACTATGGCTACACCTTC; CDR3 protein: CSADPGTGIDYGYTF
J gene: TRBJ1-1; D gene: NA; V gene: TRBV20-1; clone size: many; CDR3 DNA: TGCAGTGCTAGAGAAAGTTTGTTACGAGCTTTCTTT; CDR3 protein: CSARESLLRAFF
J gene: TRBJ2-3; D gene: NA; V gene: TRBV29-1; clone size: NA; CDR3 DNA: TGCAGCGTTGATGGGCTCGGGAGCTCAGATACGCAGTATTTT; CDR3 protein: CSVDGLGSSDTQYF
J gene: TRBJ2-3; D gene: TRBD2; V gene: TRBV7-8; clone size: many; CDR3 DNA: TGTGCCAGCCCGGGGGGTACGCAGTATTTT; CDR3 protein: CASPGGTQYF
J gene: TRBJ2-7; D gene: NA; V gene: TRBV27; clone size: NA; CDR3 DNA: TGTGCCAGCGGCATTTCTATACGAACCGGGACCCTATACGAGCAGTACTTC; CDR3 protein: CASGISIRTGTLYEQYF
J gene: TRBJ2-2; D gene: NA; V gene: TRBV10-3; clone size: many; CDR3 DNA: TGTGCCATCAGTGGCCTCCGGGCGGGGAGCACCGGGGAGCTGTTTTTT; CDR3 protein: CAISGLRAGSTGELFF
J gene: TRBJ2-4; D gene: TRBD1; V gene: TRBV11-2; clone size: few; CDR3 DNA: TGTGCCAGCAGGGCCGCTTGGGGACAGACACAATTTCTAGCCAAAAACATTCAGTACTTC; CDR3 protein: CASRAAWGQTQFLAKNIQYF
J gene: TRBJ2-5; D gene: NA; V gene: TRBV10-1; clone size: many; CDR3 DNA: TGCGCCAGCAGTGAGTCTGGCCAAGAGACCCAGTACTTC; CDR3 protein: CASSESGQETQYF
J gene: TRBJ2-7; D gene: TRBD1; V gene: TRBV12-3/TRBV12-4; clone size: NA; CDR3 DNA: TGTGCCAGCAGTAAGACAGGGGCTATTCACGAGCAGTACTTC; CDR3 protein: CASSKTGAIHEQYF
J gene: TRBJ2-2; D gene: NA; V gene: TRBV4-3; clone size: many; CDR3 DNA: TGCGCCAGCAGCCAAGCAGGAGCGGAGACCGGGGAGCTGTTTTTT; CDR3 protein: CASSQAGAETGELFF
J gene: TRBJ1-3; D gene: NA; V gene: TRBV7-2; clone size: many; CDR3 DNA: TGTGCCAGCAGCCTGTCCGGCACACCGGGCTCTGGAAACACCATATATTTT; CDR3 protein: CASSLSGTPGSGNTIYF
J gene: TRBJ2-3; D gene: TRBD1; V gene: TRBV9; clone size: many; CDR3 DNA: TGTGCCAGCAAGGGGACAGGGACACTCCAGCAGTATTTT; CDR3 protein: CASKGTGTLQQYF
J gene: TRBJ2-5; D gene: NA; V gene: TRBV11-2; clone size: many; CDR3 DNA: TGTGCCAGCAGCCGAGACAGGATCCAAGAGACCCAGTACTTC; CDR3 protein: CASSRDRIQETQYF
J gene: TRBJ1-2; D gene: NA; V gene: TRBV15; clone size: many; CDR3 DNA: TGTGCCACCAGCAGATCAAGGGATGGCTACACCTTC; CDR3 protein: CATSRSRDGYTF
J gene: TRBJ1-6; D gene: NA; V gene: TRBV5-1; clone size: few; CDR3 DNA: TGCGCCAGCAGCTTGGATACGGGGGGGATACATTCACCCCTCCACTTT; CDR3 protein: CASSLDTGGIHSPLHF
J gene: TRBJ2-1; D gene: TRBD2; V gene: TRBV5-1; clone size: few; CDR3 DNA: TGCGCCAGCAGCCACATAGCGGGAGACAATGAGCAGTTCTTC; CDR3 protein: CASSHIAGDNEQFF
J gene: TRBJ1-2; D gene: TRBD1; V gene: TRBV4-3; clone size: many; CDR3 DNA: TGCGCCAGCAGCCAAGTCCCCCCCACAGGGGGTTGGGATGGCTACACCTTC; CDR3 protein: CASSQVPPTGGWDGYTF
J gene: TRBJ2-2; D gene: NA; V gene: TRBV7-3; clone size: NA; CDR3 DNA: TGTGCCAGCAGCCACCCTTTGGGGGGTCCCGGGGAGCTGTTTTTT; CDR3 protein: CASSHPLGGPGELFF
J gene: TRBJ2-6; D gene: NA; V gene: TRBV20-1; clone size: many; CDR3 DNA: TGCAGTGCTAGAGACGCGGCCAACTCTGGGGCCAACGTCCTGACTTTC; CDR3 protein: CSARDAANSGANVLTF
J gene: TRBJ2-1; D gene: NA; V gene: TRBV5-1; clone size: many; CDR3 DNA: TGCGCCAGCAGCCCCGACAGCCTTGAGCAGTTCTTC; CDR3 protein: CASSPDSLEQFF
J gene: TRBJ2-1; D gene: NA; V gene: TRBV9; clone size: many; CDR3 DNA: TGTGCCAGCAGCGTGACTCCTAGCTCCTACAATGAGCAGTTCTTC; CDR3 protein: CASSVTPSSYNEQFF
J gene: TRBJ2-6; D gene: NA; V gene: TRBV6-1; clone size: many; CDR3 DNA: TGTGCCAGCAGCCCTTATTTCTCTGGGGCCAACGTCCTGACTTTC; CDR3 protein: CASSPYFSGANVLTF
J gene: TRBJ1-3; D gene: NA; V gene: TRBV12-3/TRBV12-4; clone size: many; CDR3 DNA: TGTGCCAGCAGTTTTGCGGAGAACACCATATATTTT; CDR3 protein: CASSFAENTIYF
J gene: TRBJ2-7; D gene: NA; V gene: TRBV20-1; clone size: NA; CDR3 DNA: TGCAGTGCTAACCCCCCATGGACTGATAGCTCCTACGAGCAGTACTTC; CDR3 protein: CSANPPWTDSSYEQYF
J gene: TRBJ2-7; D gene: NA; V gene: TRBV12-3/TRBV12-4; clone size: many; CDR3 DNA: TGTGCCAGCAGCGGGGTTGGGTCCGGGGACCACGAGCAGTACTTC; CDR3 protein: CASSGVGSGDHEQYF
J gene: TRBJ2-4; D gene: NA; V gene: TRBV20-1; clone size: many; CDR3 DNA: TGCAGTGCGCCGGACCGAGGGGGCATTCAGTACTTC; CDR3 protein: CSAPDRGGIQYF
J gene: TRBJ2-7; D gene: NA; V gene: TRBV7-2; clone size: many; CDR3 DNA: TGTGCCAGCAGCCGTGCTACCGGTGAAGAGCAGTACTTC; CDR3 protein: CASSRATGEEQYF
J gene: TRBJ2-7; D gene: NA; V gene: TRBV28; clone size: few; CDR3 DNA: TGTGCCAGCACCCCGCAGGGGGGGACCCCAGGGCAGCAGTACTTC; CDR3 protein: CASTPQGGTPGQQYF
J gene: TRBJ2-7; D gene: NA; V gene: TRBV4-2; clone size: many; CDR3 DNA: TGTGCCAGCAGCCAAGCCCTCTCCCACTACGAGCAGTACTTC; CDR3 protein: CASSQALSHYEQYF
J gene: TRBJ1-2; D gene: TRBD1; V gene: TRBV11-2; clone size: many; CDR3 DNA: TGTGCCAGCAGCTCCTTGACAGGGGACTACTATGGCTACACCTTC; CDR3 protein: CASSSLTGDYYGYTF
J gene: TRBJ1-3; D gene: NA; V gene: TRBV7-2; clone size: many; CDR3 DNA: TGTGCCAGCAGCTTAGGAGGGGACAAAAACACCATATATTTT; CDR3 protein: CASSLGGDKNTIYF
J gene: TRBJ2-1; D gene: NA; V gene: TRBV20-1; clone size: many; CDR3 DNA: TGCAGCACCAACCGTCGGGGGAATGAGCAGTTCTTC; CDR3 protein: CSTNRRGNEQFF
J gene: TRBJ2-5; D gene: TRBD1; V gene: TRBV5-1; clone size: many; CDR3 DNA: TGCGCCAGCAGCTTGCTCTCAGGGGGCATTGAGACCCAGTACTTC; CDR3 protein: CASSLLSGGIETQYF
J gene: TRBJ2-3; D gene: TRBD2; V gene: TRBV7-2; clone size: many; CDR3 DNA: TGTGCCAGCAGCTTATTCAGACTAGCGGGCACAGATACGCAGTATTTT; CDR3 protein: CASSLFRLAGTDTQYF